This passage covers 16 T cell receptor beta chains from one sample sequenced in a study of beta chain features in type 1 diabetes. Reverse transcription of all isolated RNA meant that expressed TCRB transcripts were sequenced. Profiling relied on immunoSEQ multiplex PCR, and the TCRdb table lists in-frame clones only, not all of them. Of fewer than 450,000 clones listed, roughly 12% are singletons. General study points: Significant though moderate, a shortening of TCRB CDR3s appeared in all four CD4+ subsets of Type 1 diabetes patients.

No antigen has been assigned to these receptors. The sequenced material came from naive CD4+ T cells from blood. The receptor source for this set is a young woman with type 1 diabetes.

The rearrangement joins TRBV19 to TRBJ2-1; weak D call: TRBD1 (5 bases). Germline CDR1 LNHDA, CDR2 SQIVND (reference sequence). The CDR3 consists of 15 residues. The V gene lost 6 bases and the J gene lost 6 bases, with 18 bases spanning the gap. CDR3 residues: CASRGAGWGGNEQFF. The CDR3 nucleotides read TGTGCCAGTAGGGGCGCAGGGTGGGGTGGCAATGAGCAGTTCTTC.

The CDR3 nucleotides are TGTGCCAGCAGCTTAGGCGGGGTAAGGGACACTGAAGCTTTCTTT. It codes for CASSLGGVRDTEAFF. The gene calls are TRBV7-2 and TRBJ1-1; no clear D gene. The CDR3 loop spans 15 amino acids. The V end lost 1 base, the J end lost 3 bases, and 12 bases lay between the germline ends. The V gene's germline CDR1 is SGHTA and CDR2 FQGNSA.

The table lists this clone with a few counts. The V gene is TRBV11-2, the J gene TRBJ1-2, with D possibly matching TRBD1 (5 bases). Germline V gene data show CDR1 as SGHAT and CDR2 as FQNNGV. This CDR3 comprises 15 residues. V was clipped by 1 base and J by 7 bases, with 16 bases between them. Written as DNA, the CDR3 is TGTGCCAGCAGCTTAGCAGGGTTTAATCTCTTTGGCTACACCTTC. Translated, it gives CASSLAGFNLFGYTF.

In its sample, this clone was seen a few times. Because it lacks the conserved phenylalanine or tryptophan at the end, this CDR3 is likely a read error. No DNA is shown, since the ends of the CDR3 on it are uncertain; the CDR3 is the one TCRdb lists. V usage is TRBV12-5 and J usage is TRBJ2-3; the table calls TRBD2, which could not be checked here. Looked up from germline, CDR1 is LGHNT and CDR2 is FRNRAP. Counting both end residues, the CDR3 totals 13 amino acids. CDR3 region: CASGTPFMDSLTL.

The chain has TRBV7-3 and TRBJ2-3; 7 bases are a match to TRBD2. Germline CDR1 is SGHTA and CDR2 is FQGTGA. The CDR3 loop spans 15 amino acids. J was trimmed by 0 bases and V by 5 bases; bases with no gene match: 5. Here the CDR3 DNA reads TGTGCCAGCAGCCCGAGCGGGACTAGCACAGATACGCAGTATTTT. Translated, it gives CASSPSGTSTDTQYF.

In DNA form, the CDR3 reads TGTGCCAGCAGCTTGGATCGGTCGGAGACCCAGTACTTC. Protein product: CASSLDRSETQYF. The gene calls are TRBV5-4 and TRBJ2-5; D remains unclear. Looked up from germline, CDR1 is SGHNT and CDR2 is YYREEE (reference sequence). CDR3 size: 13 residues. V lost 0 bases, J lost 5 bases, and 8 bases lay in between. The entire variable domain, with the rest obtained from reference TRBV5-4 and TRBJ2-5, is as follows: ETGVTQSPTHLIKTRGQQVTLRCSSQSGHNTVSWYQQALGQGPQFIFQYYREEENGRGNFPPRFSGLQFPNYSSELNVNALELDDSALYLCASSLDRSETQYFGPGTRLLVL.

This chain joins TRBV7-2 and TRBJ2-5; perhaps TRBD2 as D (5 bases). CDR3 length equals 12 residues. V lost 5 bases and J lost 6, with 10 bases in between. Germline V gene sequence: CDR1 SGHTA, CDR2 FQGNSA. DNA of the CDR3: TGTGCCAGCAGCCCTCCGGGAAAGACCCAGTACTTC. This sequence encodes CASSPPGKTQYF.

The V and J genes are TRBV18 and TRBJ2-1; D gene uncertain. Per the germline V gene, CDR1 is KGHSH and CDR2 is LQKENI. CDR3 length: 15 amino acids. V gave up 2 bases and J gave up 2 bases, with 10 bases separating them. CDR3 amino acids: CASSPGLQTYNEQFF. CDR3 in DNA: TGTGCCAGCTCACCAGGGTTACAGACCTACAATGAGCAGTTCTTC.

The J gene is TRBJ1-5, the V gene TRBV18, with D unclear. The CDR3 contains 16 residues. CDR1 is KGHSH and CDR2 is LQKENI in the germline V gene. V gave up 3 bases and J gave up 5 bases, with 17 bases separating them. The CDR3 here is CASSPQSQAGYQPQHF. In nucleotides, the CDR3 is TGTGCCAGCTCACCTCAAAGCCAAGCGGGGTATCAGCCCCAGCATTTT.

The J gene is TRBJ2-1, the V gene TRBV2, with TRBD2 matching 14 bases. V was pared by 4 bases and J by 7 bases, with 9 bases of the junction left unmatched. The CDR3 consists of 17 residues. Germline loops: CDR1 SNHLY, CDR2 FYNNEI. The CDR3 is CASSGQGLAGEVNEQFF. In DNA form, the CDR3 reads TGTGCCAGCAGTGGACAGGGACTAGCGGGAGAGGTGAATGAGCAGTTCTTC.

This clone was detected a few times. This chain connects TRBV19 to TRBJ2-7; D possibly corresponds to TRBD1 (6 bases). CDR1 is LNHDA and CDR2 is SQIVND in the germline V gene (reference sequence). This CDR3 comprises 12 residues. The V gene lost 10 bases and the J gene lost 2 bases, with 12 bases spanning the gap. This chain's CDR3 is CATGQLPYEQYF. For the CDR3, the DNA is TGTGCCACCGGACAGCTTCCCTACGAGCAGTACTTC.

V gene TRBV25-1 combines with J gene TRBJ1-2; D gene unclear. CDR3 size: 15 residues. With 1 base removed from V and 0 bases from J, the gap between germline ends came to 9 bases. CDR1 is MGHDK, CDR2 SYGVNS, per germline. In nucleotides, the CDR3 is TGTGCCAGCAGTGAATCCGGGGTAGCTAACTATGGCTACACCTTC. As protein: CASSESGVANYGYTF.

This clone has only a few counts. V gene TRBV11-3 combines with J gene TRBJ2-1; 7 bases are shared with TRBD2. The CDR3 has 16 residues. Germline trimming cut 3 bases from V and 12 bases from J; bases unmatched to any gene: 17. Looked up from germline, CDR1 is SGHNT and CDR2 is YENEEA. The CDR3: CASSFKGTTTMRGQFF. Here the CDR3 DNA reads TGTGCCAGCAGCTTTAAGGGGACTACTACAATGAGGGGGCAGTTCTTC.

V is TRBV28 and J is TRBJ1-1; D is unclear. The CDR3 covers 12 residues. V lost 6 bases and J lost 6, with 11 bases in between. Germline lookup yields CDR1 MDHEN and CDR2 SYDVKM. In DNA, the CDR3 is TGTGCCAGCAGAACAAACAGAGCTGAAGCTTTCTTT. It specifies CASRTNRAEAFF.

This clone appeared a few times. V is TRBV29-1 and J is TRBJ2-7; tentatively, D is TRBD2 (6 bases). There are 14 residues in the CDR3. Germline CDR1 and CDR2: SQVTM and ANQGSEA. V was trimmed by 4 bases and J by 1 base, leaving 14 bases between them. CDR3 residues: CSVASSVGSYEQYF. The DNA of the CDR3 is TGCAGCGTTGCTTCTAGCGTGGGTTCCTACGAGCAGTACTTC.

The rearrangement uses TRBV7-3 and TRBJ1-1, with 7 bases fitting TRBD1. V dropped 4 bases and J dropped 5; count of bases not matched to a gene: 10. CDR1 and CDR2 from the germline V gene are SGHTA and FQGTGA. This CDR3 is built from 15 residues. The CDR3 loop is CASSSGRGQVTEAFF. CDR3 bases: TGTGCCAGCAGCTCCGGGAGGGGGCAGGTGACTGAAGCTTTCTTT.